These T cell receptor beta chains were read from a single sample in a study of T cells in Graves' hyperthyroidism and ophthalmopathy. MiXCR, run by TCRdb on the multiplex PCR reads, gives a single entry per CDR3 protein. The sample shows fewer than 450,000 distinct CDR3 sequences, approximately 17% of them seen only once. The sequenced sample was blood. The receptor set was obtained from a man aged 18 to 30 with Graves' ophthalmopathy. CDR3s include the opening cysteine and the closing phenylalanine or tryptophan. The D gene is left open where the match is weak. Expanded clones are given a class, and other clones once, few, many or no size at all.

TRBJ2-1,.,TRBV7-9,.,TGTGCCAGCAGCTTAGAAGGACTGTTCGATGAGCAGTTCTTC,CASSLEGLFDEQFF
TRBJ1-5,.,TRBV7-6,.,TGTGCCAGCAGCTTAATCCGAGGGGCTCGGCCCCAGCATTTT,CASSLIRGARPQHF
TRBJ2-5,.,TRBV5-1,.,TGCGCCAGCAGCTTGGCCATCGGGCAACAAGAGACCCAGTACTTC,CASSLAIGQQETQYF
TRBJ1-6,.,TRBV28,.,TGTGCCAGCAGTTCGGGGCGAAATAATTCACCCCTCCACTTT,CASSSGRNNSPLHF
TRBJ2-3,.,TRBV12-3/TRBV12-4,many,TGTGCCAGCACCCCTGCCCGGCAGGGAGATACGCAGTATTTT,CASTPARQGDTQYF
TRBJ2-4,.,TRBV7-3,many,TGTGCCAGCAGCCCCGCCTGGACGGAGCCAAGCATTCAGTACTTC,CASSPAWTEPSIQYF
TRBJ2-1,TRBD2,TRBV6-1,.,TGTGCCAGCACCTACAGGCGGGGGGGCCGGTATGAGCAGTTCTTC,CASTYRRGGRYEQFF
TRBJ2-7,.,TRBV3-1,many,TGTGCCAGCAGCCAACAATCAGGGAAGGAAGAGCAGTACTTC,CASSQQSGKEEQYF
TRBJ2-5,.,TRBV6-1,few,TGTGCCAGCAAGGACAGCGCGAAGACCCAGTACTTC,CASKDSAKTQYF
TRBJ2-7,.,TRBV6-1,many,TGTGCCAGCAGTGAAGTGGCCCTATACGAGCAGTACTTC,CASSEVALYEQYF
TRBJ2-7,.,TRBV7-8,.,TGTGCCAGCAGCTCAGACACCCCTGGCGAGCAGTACTTC,CASSSDTPGEQYF
TRBJ2-3,.,TRBV6-1,few,TGTGCCAGCAGGAGGGGGGGTGGAGATACGCAGTATTTT,CASRRGGGDTQYF
TRBJ2-1,TRBD2,TRBV6-1,.,TGTGCCAGCAGTGAAAGTGCCCCGGGTATGGCAGCGGGGGAGTCCTACAATGAGCAGTTCTTC,CASSESAPGMAAGESYNEQFF
TRBJ1-2,TRBD1,TRBV5-4,.,TGTGCCAGCAGGTTGACAGGGACTAACTATGGCTACACCTTC,CASRLTGTNYGYTF
TRBJ1-6,.,TRBV11-2,few,TGTGCCAGCAGCTCCGCGGCCCTCCACTTT,CASSSAALHF
TRBJ1-2,.,TRBV20-1,many,TGCAGTGCTAGAGAACAGGGATTCTCTGGCTACACCTTC,CSAREQGFSGYTF
TRBJ2-7,TRBD1,TRBV3-1,many,TGTGCCAGCAGCCCGTCAGAGGGACAGGCCAACCACTACGAGCAGTACTTC,CASSPSEGQANHYEQYF
TRBJ2-7,.,TRBV5-4,many,TGTGCCAGCAGCTTGGAACATTCCTACGAGCAGTACTTC,CASSLEHSYEQYF
TRBJ2-3,TRBD2,TRBV5-1,many,TGCGCCAGCAGCTTGGAACTAGCGGGGGGGGATACGCAGTATTTT,CASSLELAGGDTQYF
TRBJ2-7,.,TRBV10-3,few,TGTGCCATCAGTGGGCGCCACGAGCAGTACTTC,CAISGRHEQYF
TRBJ1-1,.,TRBV19,.,TGTGCCAGTAGTATAGCCCGGGGCACTGAAGCTTTCTTT,CASSIARGTEAFF
TRBJ2-3,.,TRBV6-1,many,TGTGCCAGCAGTCGGGACTTCCGACCGAGCACAGATACGCAGTATTTT,CASSRDFRPSTDTQYF
TRBJ2-3,TRBD2,TRBV11-3,.,TGTGCCAGCAGCTCAGGACGGGGGGGCATGACAGATACGCAGTATTTT,CASSSGRGGMTDTQYF
TRBJ1-1,.,TRBV27,many,TGTGCCAGCAGTCCCAACCCGGGACGTCTGAACACTGAAGCTTTCTTT,CASSPNPGRLNTEAFF
TRBJ2-7,TRBD1,TRBV5-1,.,TGCGCCAGCAGCTTGGCCGGTATCCAGGGGGCTTACGAGCAGTACTTC,CASSLAGIQGAYEQYF
TRBJ2-1,TRBD1,TRBV29-1,.,TGCAGCGCCCGACCGGGACAGGGGAACAATGAGCAGTTCTTC,CSARPGQGNNEQFF
TRBJ1-5,.,TRBV27,few,TGTGCCAGCAGTTTATCCGCGGTGGGGGGACGGGGCAATCAGCCCCAGCATTTT,CASSLSAVGGRGNQPQHF
TRBJ2-7,.,TRBV20-1,many,TGCAGTGCTGAGGCAGGGGGAGGGAGGGCCGAGCAGTACTTC,CSAEAGGGRAEQYF
TRBJ2-7,.,TRBV10-3,once,TGTGCCACCGGATCTCAGGTCACCTACGAGCAGTACTTC,CATGSQVTYEQYF
TRBJ2-1,TRBD1,TRBV7-8,many,TGTGCCAGCAGCCATTTACAGGGGGCCTATGAGCAGTTCTTC,CASSHLQGAYEQFF
TRBJ1-6,.,TRBV15,.,TGTGCCACTTCTGGTCCCGAATGGAATTCACCCCTCCACTTT,CATSGPEWNSPLHF
TRBJ2-7,.,TRBV3-1,many,TGTGCCAGCAGCTTTGGCGGGACAGCCTACGAGCAGTACTTC,CASSFGGTAYEQYF
TRBJ2-7,TRBD2,TRBV6-2/TRBV6-3,many,TGTGCCAGCAGGTCTAGCGGCCTGGCCTACGAGCAGTACTTC,CASRSSGLAYEQYF
TRBJ2-3,.,TRBV11-2,many,TGTGCCAGCAGCCGAAATGGGGCAGATACGCAGTATTTT,CASSRNGADTQYF
TRBJ2-1,.,TRBV11-1,many,TGTGCCAGCAGCTTATCCGACCGAATGGGCAATGAGCAGTTCTTC,CASSLSDRMGNEQFF
TRBJ2-7,.,TRBV9,.,TGTGCCAACAGCGCGCGGGACGGCCACTCCTACGAGCAGTACTTC,CANSARDGHSYEQYF
TRBJ1-2,TRBD1,TRBV6-1,many,TGTGCCAGCAGCTCAGGGACAGGGGGCTATGGCTACACCTTC,CASSSGTGGYGYTF
TRBJ1-1,.,TRBV20-1,.,TGCAGTGCTAGGCTCCCGGTATCGAACACTGAAGCTTTCTTT,CSARLPVSNTEAFF
TRBJ2-3,.,TRBV6-2/TRBV6-3,many,TGTGCCAGCAGTATCCGGGCCTCCCTTGCGCAGTATTTT,CASSIRASLAQYF
TRBJ2-7,TRBD2,TRBV28,many,TGTGCCAGCAGTCCTCCGGGGGGGCTTCTGTACGAGCAGTACTTC,CASSPPGGLLYEQYF
TRBJ2-1,TRBD2,TRBV7-9,.,TGTGCCAGCAGTCGGGACTCTAGCGGGGTGGGGTACAATGAGCAGTTCTTC,CASSRDSSGVGYNEQFF
TRBJ1-1,.,TRBV11-2,many,TGTGCCAGCAGTGGGGCAGGGGACACTGAAGCTTTCTTT,CASSGAGDTEAFF
TRBJ1-1,.,TRBV20-1,few,TGCAGTGCTAGACCTCCGGGCGAGGGCAGTGAAGCTTTCTTT,CSARPPGEGSEAFF
TRBJ1-3,TRBD1,TRBV10-3,few,TGTGCCATCAGCCCCCGGGACAGCGGTGGAAACACCATATATTTT,CAISPRDSGGNTIYF